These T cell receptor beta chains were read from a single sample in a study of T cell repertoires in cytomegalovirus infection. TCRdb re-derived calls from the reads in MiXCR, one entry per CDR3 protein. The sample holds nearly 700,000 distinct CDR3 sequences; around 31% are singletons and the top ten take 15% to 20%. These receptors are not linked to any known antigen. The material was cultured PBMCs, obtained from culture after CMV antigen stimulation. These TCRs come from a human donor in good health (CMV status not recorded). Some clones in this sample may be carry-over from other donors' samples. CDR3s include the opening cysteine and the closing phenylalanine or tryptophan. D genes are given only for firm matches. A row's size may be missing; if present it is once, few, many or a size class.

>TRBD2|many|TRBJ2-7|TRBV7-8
TGTGCCAGCAGCTTAGGGGAGGGAAGAAACTACGAGCAGTACTTC
CASSLGEGRNYEQYF
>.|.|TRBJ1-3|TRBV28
TGTGCCAGCAGTTTCTTGAGTGGAAACACCATATATTTT
CASSFLSGNTIYF
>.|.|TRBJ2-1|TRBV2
TGTGCCAGCAGTGGACTAAACAATGAGCAGTTCTTC
CASSGLNNEQFF
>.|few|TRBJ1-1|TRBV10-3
TGTGCCATCAGGATACAGGGGAACACTGAAGCTTTCTTT
CAIRIQGNTEAFF
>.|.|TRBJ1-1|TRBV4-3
TGCGCCAGCAGCCAAGAAAACGTGGGGGACACTGAAGCTTTCTTT
CASSQENVGDTEAFF
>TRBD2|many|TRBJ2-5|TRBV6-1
TGTGCCAGCAGCGACACGGGACTAGCGGAAGAGACCCAGTACTTC
CASSDTGLAEETQYF
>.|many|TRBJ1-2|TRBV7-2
TGTGCCAGCAGCTTAGCGACAGAGACCTATGGCTACACCTTC
CASSLATETYGYTF
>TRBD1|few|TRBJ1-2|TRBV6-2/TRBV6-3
TGTGCCAGCAGGGAGACAGGGATCGGCTATGGCTACACCTTC
CASRETGIGYGYTF
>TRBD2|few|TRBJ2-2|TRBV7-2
TGTGCCAGCAGCTGGGGGACTAGCGGTGTCGGGGAGCTGTTTTTT
CASSWGTSGVGELFF
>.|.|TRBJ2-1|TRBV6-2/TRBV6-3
TGTGCCAGCAGTGCCCAGGGGCGGGTGAAGTACAATGAGCAGTTCTTC
CASSAQGRVKYNEQFF
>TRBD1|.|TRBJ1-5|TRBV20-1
TGCAGTGCGGTCACCGGGACAGGGATCCCAATGAGCAATCAGCCCCAGCATTTT
CSAVTGTGIPMSNQPQHF
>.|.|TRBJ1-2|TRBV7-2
TGTGCCAGCAGCTACTCAAAGGCAGGAAATGGCTACACCTTC
CASSYSKAGNGYTF
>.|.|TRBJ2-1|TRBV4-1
TGCGCCAGCAGCCCATCTAGAGCGAATGAGCAGTTCTTC
CASSPSRANEQFF
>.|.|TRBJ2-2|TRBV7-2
TGTGCCAGCAGCTTTTACGGGCGTGGGCGTACCGGGGAGCTGTTTTTT
CASSFYGRGRTGELFF
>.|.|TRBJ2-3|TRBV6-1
TGTGCCAGCAGTATAAGCAGGCCCCAGAACACAGATACGCAGTATTTT
CASSISRPQNTDTQYF
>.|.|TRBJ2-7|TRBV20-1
TGCAGTGCTAGACAGGGAGACGAGCAGTACTTC
CSARQGDEQYF
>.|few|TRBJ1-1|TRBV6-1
TGTGCCAGCAGACCAGGGGTTTTGAACACTGAAGCTTTCTTT
CASRPGVLNTEAFF
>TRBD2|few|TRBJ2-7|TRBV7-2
TGTGCCAGCAGCCGGTCGGGACTATCCGCCTACGAGCAGTACTTC
CASSRSGLSAYEQYF
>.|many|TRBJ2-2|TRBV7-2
TGTGCCAGCAGCTTATCGGCAGGGCGCACCGGGGAGCTGTTTTTT
CASSLSAGRTGELFF
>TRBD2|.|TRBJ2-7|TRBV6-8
TGTGCCAGCAGTTACGGTGCGGGGGGGCCGGACGAGCAGTACTTC
CASSYGAGGPDEQYF
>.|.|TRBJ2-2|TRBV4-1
TGCGCCAGCAGCCCCAGGAGCGACCCCCGGGGTGGGGAGCTGTTTTTT
CASSPRSDPRGGELFF
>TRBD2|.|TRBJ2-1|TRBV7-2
TGTGCCAGCAGCTCCCTAGCGGGGGTTATCAATGAGCAGTTCTTC
CASSSLAGVINEQFF